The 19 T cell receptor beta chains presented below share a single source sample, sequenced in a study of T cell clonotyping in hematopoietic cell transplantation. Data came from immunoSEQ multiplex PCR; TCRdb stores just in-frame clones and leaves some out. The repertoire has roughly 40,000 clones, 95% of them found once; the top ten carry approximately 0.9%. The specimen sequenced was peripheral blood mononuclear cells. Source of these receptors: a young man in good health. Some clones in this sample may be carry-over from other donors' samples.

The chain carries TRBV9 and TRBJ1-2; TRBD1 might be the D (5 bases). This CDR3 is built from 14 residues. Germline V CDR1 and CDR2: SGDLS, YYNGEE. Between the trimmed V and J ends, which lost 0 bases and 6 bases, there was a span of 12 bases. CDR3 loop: CASSVVAGRDGYTF. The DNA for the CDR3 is TGTGCCAGCAGCGTAGTTGCAGGGAGGGATGGCTACACCTTC.

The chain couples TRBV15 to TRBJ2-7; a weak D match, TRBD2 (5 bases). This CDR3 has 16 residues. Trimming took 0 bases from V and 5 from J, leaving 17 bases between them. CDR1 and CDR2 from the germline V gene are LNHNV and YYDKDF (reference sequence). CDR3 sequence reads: CATSRDLSGPTDEQYF. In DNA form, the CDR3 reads TGTGCCACCAGCAGAGATCTCAGCGGCCCAACGGACGAGCAGTACTTC.

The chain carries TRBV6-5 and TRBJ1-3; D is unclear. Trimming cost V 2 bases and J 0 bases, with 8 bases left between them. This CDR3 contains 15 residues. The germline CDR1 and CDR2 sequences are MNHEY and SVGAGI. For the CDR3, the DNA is TGTGCCAGCAGTTACCGGTACAGCTCTGGAAACACCATATATTTT. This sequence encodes CASSYRYSSGNTIYF.

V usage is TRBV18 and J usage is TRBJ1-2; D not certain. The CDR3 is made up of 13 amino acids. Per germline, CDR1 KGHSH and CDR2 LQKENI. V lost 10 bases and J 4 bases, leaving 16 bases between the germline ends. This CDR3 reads CATTEVGRYGYTF. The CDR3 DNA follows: TGTGCCACCACCGAGGTCGGCCGCTATGGCTACACCTTC. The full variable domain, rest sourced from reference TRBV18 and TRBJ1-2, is NAGVMQNPRHLVRRRGQEARLRCSPMKGHSHVYWYRQLPEEGLKFMVYLQKENIIDESGMPKERFSAEFPKEGPSILRIQQVVRGDSAAYFCATTEVGRYGYTFGSGTRLTVV.

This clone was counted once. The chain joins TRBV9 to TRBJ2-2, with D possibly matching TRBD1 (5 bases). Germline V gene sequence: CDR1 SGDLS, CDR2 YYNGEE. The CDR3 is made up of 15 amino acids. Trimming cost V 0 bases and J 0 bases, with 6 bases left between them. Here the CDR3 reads CASSVARANTGELFF. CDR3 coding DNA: TGTGCCAGCAGCGTAGCCAGGGCGAACACCGGGGAGCTGTTTTTT.

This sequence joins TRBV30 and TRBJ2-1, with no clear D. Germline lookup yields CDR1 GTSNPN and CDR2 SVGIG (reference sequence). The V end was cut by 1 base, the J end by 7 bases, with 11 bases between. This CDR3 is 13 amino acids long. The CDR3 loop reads CAWSGARLNEQFF. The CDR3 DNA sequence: TGTGCCTGGAGTGGGGCTAGACTTAATGAGCAGTTCTTC.

The CDR3 is CASSPGQRGNTEAFF. The CDR3 DNA reads TGTGCCAGCAGTCCCGGACAGAGGGGGAACACTGAAGCTTTCTTT. The chain has TRBV27 and TRBJ1-1; possibly TRBD1 for D (6 bases). CDR1 is MNHEY and CDR2 is SMNVEV in the germline V gene (reference sequence). Between the trimmed V and J ends, which lost 5 bases and 1 base, there was a span of 14 bases. The CDR3 is made up of 15 amino acids.

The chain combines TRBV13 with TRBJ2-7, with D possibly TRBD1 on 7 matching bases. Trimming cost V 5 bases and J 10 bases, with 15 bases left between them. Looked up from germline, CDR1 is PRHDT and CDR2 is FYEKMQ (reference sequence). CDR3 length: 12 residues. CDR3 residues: CASSAGQRRQYF. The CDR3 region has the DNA TGTGCCAGCAGCGCGGGACAGCGGCGACAGTACTTC. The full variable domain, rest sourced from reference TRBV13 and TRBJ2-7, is AAGVIQSPRHLIKEKRETATLKCYPIPRHDTVYWYQQGPGQDPQFLISFYEKMQSDKGSIPDRFSAQQFSDYHSELNMSSLELGDSALYFCASSAGQRRQYFGPGTRLTVT.

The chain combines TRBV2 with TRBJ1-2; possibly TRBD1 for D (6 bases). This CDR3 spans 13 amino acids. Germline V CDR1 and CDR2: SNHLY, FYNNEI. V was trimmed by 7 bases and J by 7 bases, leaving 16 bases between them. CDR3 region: CASISQGVGGYTF. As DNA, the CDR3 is TGTGCCAGCATATCACAGGGCGTGGGTGGCTACACCTTC.

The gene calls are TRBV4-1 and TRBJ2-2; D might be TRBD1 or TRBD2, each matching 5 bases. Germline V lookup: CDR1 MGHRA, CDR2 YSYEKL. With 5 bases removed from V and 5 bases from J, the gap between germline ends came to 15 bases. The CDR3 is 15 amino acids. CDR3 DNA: TGCGCCAGCAGCTCCGGGACCCCGGGGACCGGGGAGCTGTTTTTT. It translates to CASSSGTPGTGELFF.

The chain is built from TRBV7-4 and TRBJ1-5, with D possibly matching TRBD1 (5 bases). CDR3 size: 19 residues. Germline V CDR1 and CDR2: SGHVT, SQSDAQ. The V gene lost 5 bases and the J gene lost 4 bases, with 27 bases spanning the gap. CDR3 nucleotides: TGTGCCAGCAGCCCCAGAATCACCCAGCCGGGACGTCTAAATCAGCCCCAGCATTTT. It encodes CASSPRITQPGRLNQPQHF. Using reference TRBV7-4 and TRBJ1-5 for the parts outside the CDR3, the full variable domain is GAGVSQSPRYKVAKRGRDVALRCDSISGHVTLYWYRQTLGQGSEVLTYSQSDAQRDKSGRPSGRFSAERPERSVSTLKIQRTEQGDSAVYLCASSPRITQPGRLNQPQHFGDGTRLSIL.

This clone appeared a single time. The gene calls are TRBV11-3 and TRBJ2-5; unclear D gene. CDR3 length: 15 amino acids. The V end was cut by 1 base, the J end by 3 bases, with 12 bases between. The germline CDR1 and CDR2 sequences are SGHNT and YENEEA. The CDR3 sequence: CASSLGQDQEETQYF. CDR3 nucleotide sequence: TGTGCCAGCAGCTTAGGGCAGGACCAAGAAGAGACCCAGTACTTC.

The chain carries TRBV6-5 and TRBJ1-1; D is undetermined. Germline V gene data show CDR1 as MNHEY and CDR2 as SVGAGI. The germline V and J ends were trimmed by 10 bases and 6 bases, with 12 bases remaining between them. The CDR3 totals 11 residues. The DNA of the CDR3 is TGTGCCACCTTTTCCGTCCCTGAAGCTTTCTTT. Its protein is CATFSVPEAFF.

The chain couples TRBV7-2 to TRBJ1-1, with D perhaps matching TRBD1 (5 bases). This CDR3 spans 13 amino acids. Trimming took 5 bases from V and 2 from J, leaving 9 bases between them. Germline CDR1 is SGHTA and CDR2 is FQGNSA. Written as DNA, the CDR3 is TGTGCCAGCAGCCCAGGGCGAAACACTGAAGCTTTCTTT. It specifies CASSPGRNTEAFF.

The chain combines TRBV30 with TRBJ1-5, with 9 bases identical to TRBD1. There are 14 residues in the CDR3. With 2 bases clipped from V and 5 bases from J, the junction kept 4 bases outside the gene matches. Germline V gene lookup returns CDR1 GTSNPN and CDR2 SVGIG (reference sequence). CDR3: CAWSLGQGYQPQHF. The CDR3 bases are TGTGCCTGGAGTTTGGGACAGGGATATCAGCCCCAGCATTTT.

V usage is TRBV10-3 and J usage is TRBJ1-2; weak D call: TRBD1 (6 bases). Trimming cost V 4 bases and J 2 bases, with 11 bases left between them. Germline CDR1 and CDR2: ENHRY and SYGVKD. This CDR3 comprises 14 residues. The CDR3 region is CAISGQVGNYGYTF. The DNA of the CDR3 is TGTGCCATCAGTGGACAGGTTGGAAACTATGGCTACACCTTC.

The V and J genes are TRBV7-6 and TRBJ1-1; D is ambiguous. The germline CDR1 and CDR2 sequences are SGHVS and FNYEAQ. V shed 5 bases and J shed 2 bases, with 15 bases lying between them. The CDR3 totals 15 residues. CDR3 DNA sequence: TGTGCCAGCAGCCCCTCCCTGACACCCAACACTGAAGCTTTCTTT. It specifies CASSPSLTPNTEAFF.

CDR3 amino acids: CAWSTGTGANEQYF. The CDR3 nucleotides read TGTGCCTGGAGCACCGGGACAGGGGCGAACGAGCAGTACTTC. The genes are TRBV30 and TRBJ2-7; 10 nucleotides agree with TRBD1. CDR3 length: 14 residues. From germline, CDR1 is GTSNPN and CDR2 SVGIG (reference sequence). Trimming removed 3 bases from V and 5 bases from J; junction bases left unmatched: 7.

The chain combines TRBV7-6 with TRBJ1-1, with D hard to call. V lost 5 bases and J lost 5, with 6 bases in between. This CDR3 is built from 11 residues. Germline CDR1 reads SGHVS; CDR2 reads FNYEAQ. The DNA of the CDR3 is TGTGCCAGCAGCCCCCGGACTGAAGCTTTCTTT. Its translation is CASSPRTEAFF. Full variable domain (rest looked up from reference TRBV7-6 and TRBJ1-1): GAGVSQSPRYKVTKRGQDVALRCDPISGHVSLYWYRQALGQGPEFLTYFNYEAQQDKSGLPNDRFSAERPEGSISTLTIQRTEQRDSAMYRCASSPRTEAFFGQGTRLTVV.